Listed below are T cell receptor beta chains from one sample, sequenced in a study of blood T cells in healthy people across ages. TCRdb re-called the 5' RACE reads through MiXCR, storing one row per CDR3 protein. The table lists roughly 1,500,000 distinct CDR3 sequences, roughly 40% of them singletons. Material for sequencing was blood. The receptors derive from a woman under 30 in good health. Each CDR3 is given with its conserved first and last residue. A D gene is named only where the DNA matches it firmly. Clone size appears in some rows only: once, few, many, or a class for an expanded clone.

NA,TRBJ2-1,NA,TRBV4-1,CARSQVRDLAYNEQFF,TGCGCCCGCAGCCAAGTCCGGGACTTAGCCTACAATGAGCAGTTCTTC
once,TRBJ1-2,NA,TRBV29-1,CSVEGIDAYGYTF,TGCAGCGTTGAAGGAATAGATGCCTATGGCTACACCTTC
NA,TRBJ2-2,NA,TRBV27,CARSGANTGELFF,TGTGCCAGAAGCGGAGCGAACACCGGGGAGCTGTTTTTT
few,TRBJ1-1,NA,TRBV6-5,CASSYSIPGTLNTEAFF,TGTGCCAGCAGTTACTCCATCCCCGGGACTCTGAACACTGAAGCTTTCTTT
few,TRBJ2-5,TRBD2,TRBV20-1,CSAQPVAGGKETQYF,TGCAGTGCCCAACCGGTAGCGGGAGGAAAAGAGACCCAGTACTTC
few,TRBJ2-7,TRBD2,TRBV7-9,CASSYGLAGSYEQYF,TGTGCCAGCAGCTACGGACTAGCGGGCTCCTACGAGCAGTACTTC
NA,TRBJ1-2,NA,TRBV6-1,CASSIAPLYGYTF,TGTGCCAGCAGTATTGCGCCTCTCTATGGCTACACCTTC
few,TRBJ2-5,TRBD1,TRBV10-3,CAILRDRGREQYF,TGTGCCATCCTCCGGGACAGGGGGCGAGAGCAGTACTTC
few,TRBJ2-3,NA,TRBV20-1,CSAEKGLTDTQYF,TGCAGTGCTGAGAAGGGGTTAACAGATACGCAGTATTTT
many,TRBJ1-1,NA,TRBV12-3/TRBV12-4,CASSLRTARSEAFF,TGTGCCAGCAGTTTAAGGACAGCTCGAAGTGAAGCTTTCTTT
NA,TRBJ1-2,TRBD1,TRBV2,CASTGGDSLYGYTF,TGTGCCAGCACAGGGGGGGACAGTCTCTATGGCTACACCTTC
NA,TRBJ2-7,TRBD2,TRBV29-1,CSVMNGTTYEQYF,TGCAGCGTTATGAACGGGACTACCTACGAGCAGTACTTC
NA,TRBJ2-1,TRBD2,TRBV9,CASSAELAGGNEQFF,TGTGCCAGCAGCGCAGAACTAGCGGGGGGAAATGAGCAGTTCTTC
NA,TRBJ1-1,NA,TRBV20-1,CSASTGSMNTEAFF,TGCAGTGCTAGCACAGGGTCCATGAACACTGAAGCTTTCTTT
few,TRBJ2-1,TRBD2,TRBV7-9,CASSPLAGGPLSYNEQFF,TGTGCCAGCAGCCCCCTAGCGGGAGGGCCTTTATCCTACAATGAGCAGTTCTTC
few,TRBJ1-2,NA,TRBV4-1,CASSQTSGEGYTF,TGCGCCAGCAGCCAAACGTCAGGGGAAGGCTACACCTTC
NA,TRBJ1-6,TRBD1,TRBV28,CASSLNRGYNSPLHF,TGTGCCAGCAGTTTAAACAGGGGCTATAATTCACCCCTCCACTTT
few,TRBJ2-7,TRBD2,TRBV29-1,CSVASGSVTYEQYF,TGCAGCGTTGCTAGCGGGAGCGTAACCTACGAGCAGTACTTC
NA,TRBJ1-1,NA,TRBV7-9,CASSLKAETSTEAFF,TGTGCCAGCAGCTTAAAAGCAGAGACATCTACTGAAGCTTTCTTT
NA,TRBJ1-4,TRBD1,TRBV20-1,CSARTGNEKLFF,TGCAGTGCCAGGACAGGGAATGAAAAACTGTTTTTT
NA,TRBJ2-1,NA,TRBV5-1,CASSGSREQFF,TGCGCCAGCAGCGGGAGCAGGGAGCAGTTCTTC
NA,TRBJ1-6,TRBD1,TRBV2,CASREGQLNSPLHF,TGTGCCAGCAGGGAGGGACAGCTAAATTCACCCCTCCACTTT
NA,TRBJ2-7,TRBD2,TRBV5-6,CASSLMRTSSYEQYF,TGTGCCAGCAGCTTGATGAGGACTAGCTCCTACGAGCAGTACTTC
once,TRBJ2-5,TRBD1,TRBV2,CASSPGTGSLETQYF,TGTGCCAGCAGCCCCGGGACAGGGAGTTTGGAGACCCAGTACTTC
NA,TRBJ1-1,NA,TRBV18,CASSLGWTTMNTEAFF,TGTGCCAGCTCACTAGGCTGGACAACAATGAACACTGAAGCTTTCTTT
few,TRBJ2-1,NA,TRBV29-1,CSVVSGSVVNEQFF,TGCAGCGTTGTGTCGGGGAGTGTGGTCAATGAGCAGTTCTTC
few,TRBJ1-2,NA,TRBV29-1,CSVETGRTNYGYTF,TGCAGCGTTGAAACCGGACGCACCAACTATGGCTACACCTTC